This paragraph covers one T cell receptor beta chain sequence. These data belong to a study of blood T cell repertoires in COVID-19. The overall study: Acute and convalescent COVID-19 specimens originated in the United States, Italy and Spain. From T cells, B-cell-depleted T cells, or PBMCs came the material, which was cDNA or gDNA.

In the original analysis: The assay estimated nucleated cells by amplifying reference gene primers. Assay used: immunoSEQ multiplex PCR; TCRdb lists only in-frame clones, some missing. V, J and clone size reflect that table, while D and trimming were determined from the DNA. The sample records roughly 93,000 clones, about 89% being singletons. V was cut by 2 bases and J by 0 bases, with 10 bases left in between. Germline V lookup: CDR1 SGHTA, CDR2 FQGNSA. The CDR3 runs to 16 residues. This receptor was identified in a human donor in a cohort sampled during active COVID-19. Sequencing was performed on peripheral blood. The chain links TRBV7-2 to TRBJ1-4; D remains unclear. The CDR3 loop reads CASSLTYRATNEKLFF. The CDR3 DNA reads TGTGCCAGCAGCTTAACTTACAGAGCAACTAATGAAAAACTGTTTTTT.